This T cell receptor (beta chain) was captured in a study of blood T cells in healthy people across ages. General observations from the study: Age showed a roughly linear inverse relationship with TCR beta diversity per million T cells.

Germline-derived CDR1 and CDR2 are SQVTM and ANQGSEA. V lost 4 bases and J 6 bases, leaving 16 bases between the germline ends. This CDR3 has 14 residues. Ranging in age from about 6 to 100, the donors were healthy Caucasian individuals from Russia. Researchers isolated at least 6 million PBMCs per sample. No fewer than 5.5 micrograms of total RNA were isolated from every sample. A second PCR of about 6 to 11 cycles used a sample-barcoded 5' primer and a J-beta primer mix. MiXCR, run by TCRdb on the 5' RACE reads, gives a single entry per CDR3 protein. This repertoire shows hundreds of thousands of distinct CDR3 sequences, around 45% found once; its top ten account for 15% to 20%. This clonotype was seen a few times. The target antigen is unknown.

The source is an elderly man in good health. This chain joins TRBV29-1 and TRBJ2-1; weak D call: TRBD2 (6 bases). The specimen was blood. This CDR3 is CSVGPSGAANEQFF. The CDR3 DNA sequence: TGCAGCGTTGGACCGTCGGGAGCTGCCAATGAGCAGTTCTTC.